These T cell receptor beta chains were read from a single sample in a study of blood T cell repertoires in COVID-19. Generated by immunoSEQ multiplex PCR, the TCRdb table keeps only in-frame clones and is missing some. The sample lists 210,000 or so clones, under 90% occurring once. The sample taken for sequencing was PBMCs or T cells enriched from blood (not recorded which). The receptors here all came from a woman aged 45-65 years with acute COVID-19. The CDR3 runs from the conserved cysteine through the conserved F or W. D genes are given only for firm matches. Clone size is not always given. Where it is, it says once, few, many or a class for expanded clones.

d_gene | j_gene | v_gene | abundance | CDR3aa | CDR3nt
TRBD1 | TRBJ2-5 | TRBV14 | many | CASSRNRGQETQYF | TGTGCCAGCAGCCGAAACAGGGGGCAAGAGACCCAGTACTTC
. | TRBJ2-3 | TRBV18 | few | CASSLQATATDTQYF | TGTGCCAGCTCACTCCAAGCGACAGCTACAGATACGCAGTATTTT
TRBD1 | TRBJ2-7 | TRBV4-1 | few | CASSQGIQGAFGEQYF | TGCGCCAGCAGCCAAGGGATACAGGGGGCTTTTGGCGAGCAGTACTTC
TRBD2 | TRBJ2-7 | TRBV7-2 | . | CASSPDGGRYEQYF | TGTGCCAGCAGCCCCGACGGCGGGAGGTACGAGCAGTACTTC
TRBD1 | TRBJ2-7 | TRBV23-1 | . | CASSSLPGQGFYEQYF | TGCGCCAGCAGCTCACTGCCGGGACAGGGATTTTACGAGCAGTACTTC
. | TRBJ2-3 | TRBV6-4 | . | CASSSLGGKDTQYF | TGTGCCAGCAGTTCATTAGGGGGAAAAGATACGCAGTATTTT
TRBD2 | TRBJ2-7 | TRBV28 | . | CASSSENPGLKQYF | TGTGCCAGCAGTTCAGAGAATCCGGGACTAAAGCAGTACTTC
TRBD1 | TRBJ2-2 | TRBV10-3 | . | CAIRRGLVNGELFF | TGTGCCATCCGCAGGGGGCTGGTAAACGGGGAGCTGTTTTTT
. | TRBJ1-1 | TRBV7-9 | . | CASSLADRNTEAFF | TGTGCCAGCAGCTTAGCGGACAGGAACACTGAAGCTTTCTTT
. | TRBJ1-1 | TRBV6-2/TRBV6-3 | . | CASSYPSRGGTEAFF | TGTGCCAGCAGTTACCCGTCCAGGGGTGGGACTGAAGCTTTCTTT
TRBD1 | TRBJ1-1 | TRBV6-6 | . | CASREQGWDTEAFF | TGTGCCAGCAGAGAACAGGGGTGGGACACTGAAGCTTTCTTT
. | TRBJ2-1 | TRBV7-2 | . | CASSLAFMGGEQFF | TGTGCCAGCAGCTTAGCGTTTATGGGGGGTGAGCAGTTCTTC
TRBD2 | TRBJ2-3 | TRBV5-1 | . | CASSLRASGSTDTQYF | TGCGCCAGCAGCTTGCGAGCTAGCGGAAGCACAGATACGCAGTATTTT
. | TRBJ1-6 | TRBV7-2 | . | CASSLRHSGRNSPLHF | TGTGCCAGCAGCCTGCGACACTCCGGAAGGAATTCACCCCTCCACTTT
TRBD1 | TRBJ2-7 | TRBV6-5 | . | CASSGQGSYEQYF | TGTGCCAGCAGCGGACAGGGTTCCTACGAGCAGTACTTC
. | TRBJ2-2 | TRBV5-1 | few | CASSPGQRTGELFF | TGCGCCAGCAGCCCGGGACAACGAACCGGGGAGCTGTTTTTT
TRBD2 | TRBJ2-4 | TRBV7-2 | once | CASSQSGGALWTAKNIQYF | TGTGCCAGCAGCCAAAGCGGGGGGGCTTTGTGGACGGCCAAAAACATTCAGTACTTC
TRBD1 | TRBJ2-7 | TRBV28 | . | CASTVTGTVYEQYF | TGTGCCAGCACCGTAACCGGGACAGTCTACGAGCAGTACTTC
TRBD2 | TRBJ2-1 | TRBV10-1 | . | CASSESDPAGGPNPYNEQFF | TGCGCCAGCAGTGAGTCGGACCCAGCGGGAGGGCCCAATCCCTACAATGAGCAGTTCTTC
. | TRBJ1-1 | TRBV14 | . | CASSQVSGSRTEAFF | TGTGCCAGCAGCCAAGTGTCGGGGTCGCGCACTGAAGCTTTCTTT
TRBD2 | TRBJ2-3 | TRBV4-1 | once | CASSPGRAGFGDTQYF | TGCGCCAGCAGCCCCGGGAGGGCAGGCTTCGGGGATACGCAGTATTTT
. | TRBJ1-5 | TRBV18 | . | CASSPTGQNNQPQHF | TGTGCCAGCTCCCCGACCGGACAGAACAATCAGCCCCAGCATTTT